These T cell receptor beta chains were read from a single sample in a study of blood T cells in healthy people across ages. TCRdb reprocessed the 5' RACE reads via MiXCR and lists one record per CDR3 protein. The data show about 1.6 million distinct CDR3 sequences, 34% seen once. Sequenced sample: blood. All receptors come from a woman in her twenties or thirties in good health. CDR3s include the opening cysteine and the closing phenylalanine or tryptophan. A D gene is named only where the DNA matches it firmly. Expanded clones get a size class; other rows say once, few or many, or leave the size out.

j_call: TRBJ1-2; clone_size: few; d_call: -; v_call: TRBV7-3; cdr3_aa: CASSSIRDGWSYTF; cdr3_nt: TGTGCCAGCAGCTCAATTCGGGACGGGTGGAGCTACACCTTC
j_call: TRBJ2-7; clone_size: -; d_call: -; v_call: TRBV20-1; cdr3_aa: CGARDGSDRVLGEQYF; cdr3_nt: TGCGGTGCTAGAGACGGAAGCGACCGGGTTTTGGGCGAGCAGTACTTC
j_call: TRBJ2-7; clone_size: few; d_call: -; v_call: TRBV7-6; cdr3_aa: CASSQSRGETYEQYF; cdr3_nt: TGTGCCAGCAGCCAGTCGCGGGGAGAGACCTACGAGCAGTACTTC
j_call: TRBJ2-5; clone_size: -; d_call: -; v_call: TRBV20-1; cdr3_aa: CSARTTPSREQYF; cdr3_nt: TGCAGTGCTAGAACGACCCCTAGCCGGGAGCAGTACTTC
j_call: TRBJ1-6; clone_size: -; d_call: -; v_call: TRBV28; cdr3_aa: CASSRPLGGGYNSPLHF; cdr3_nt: TGTGCCAGCAGTCGCCCCCTCGGGGGCGGATATAATTCACCCCTCCACTTT
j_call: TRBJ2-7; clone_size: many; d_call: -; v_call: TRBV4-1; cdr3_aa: CASSHLAGYEQYF; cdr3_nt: TGCGCCAGCAGCCATTTGGCCGGCTACGAGCAGTACTTC
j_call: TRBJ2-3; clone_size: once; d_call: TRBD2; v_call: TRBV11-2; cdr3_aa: CASSLIGGRGADTQYF; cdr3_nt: TGTGCCAGCAGCTTAATCGGCGGGAGAGGTGCAGATACGCAGTATTTT
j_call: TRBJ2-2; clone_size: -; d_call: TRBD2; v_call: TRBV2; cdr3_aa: CASRAGLGSTGELFF; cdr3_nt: TGTGCCAGCAGAGCGGGACTAGGCTCCACCGGGGAGCTGTTTTTT
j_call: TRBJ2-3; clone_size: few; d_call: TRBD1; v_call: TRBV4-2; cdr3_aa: CASSQDRGFTNTDTQYF; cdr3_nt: TGTGCCAGCAGCCAAGACAGGGGGTTCACCAACACAGATACGCAGTATTTT
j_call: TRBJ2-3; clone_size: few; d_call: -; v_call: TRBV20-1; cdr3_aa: CSARPGLPTDTQYF; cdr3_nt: TGCAGTGCTAGACCGGGGCTACCTACCGATACGCAGTATTTT
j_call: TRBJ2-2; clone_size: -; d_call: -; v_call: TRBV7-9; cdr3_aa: CASSLLAISTGELFF; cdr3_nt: TGTGCCAGCAGCTTACTGGCAATCAGCACCGGGGAGCTGTTTTTT
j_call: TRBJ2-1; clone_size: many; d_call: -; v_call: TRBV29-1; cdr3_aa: CSAMVGFGGEQFF; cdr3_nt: TGCAGCGCGATGGTCGGTTTCGGGGGTGAGCAGTTCTTC
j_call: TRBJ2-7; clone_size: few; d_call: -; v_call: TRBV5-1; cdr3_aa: CASSGGGAAYEQYF; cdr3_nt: TGCGCCAGCAGCGGGGGTGGCGCAGCCTACGAGCAGTACTTC
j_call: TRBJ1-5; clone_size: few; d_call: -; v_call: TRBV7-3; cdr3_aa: CASSQAGEVPQPQHF; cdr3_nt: TGTGCCAGCAGCCAAGCAGGGGAAGTACCTCAGCCCCAGCATTTT
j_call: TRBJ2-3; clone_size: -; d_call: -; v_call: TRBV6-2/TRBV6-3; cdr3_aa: CASITVRGGNAQYF; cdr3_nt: TGTGCCAGCATCACAGTTAGAGGGGGGAATGCGCAGTATTTT
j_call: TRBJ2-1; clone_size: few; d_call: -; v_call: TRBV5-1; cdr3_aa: CASSESEGPYNEQFF; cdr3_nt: TGCGCCAGCAGCGAATCAGAGGGCCCCTACAATGAGCAGTTCTTC
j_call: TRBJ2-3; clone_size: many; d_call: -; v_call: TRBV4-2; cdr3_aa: CASQSGSDTQYF; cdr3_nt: TGTGCCAGCCAGTCGGGGTCCGATACGCAGTATTTT
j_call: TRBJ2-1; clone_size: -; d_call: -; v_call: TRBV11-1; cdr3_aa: CASSLGAATRNEQFF; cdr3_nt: TGTGCCAGCAGCTTAGGGGCCGCAACCCGGAATGAGCAGTTCTTC
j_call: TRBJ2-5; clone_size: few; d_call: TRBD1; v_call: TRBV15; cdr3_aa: CVTSRDRGWETQYF; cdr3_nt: TGTGTCACCAGCCGTGACAGGGGCTGGGAGACCCAGTACTTC
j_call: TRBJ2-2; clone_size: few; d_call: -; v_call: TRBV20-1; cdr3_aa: CSASSGRHTGELFF; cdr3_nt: TGCAGTGCTAGTAGTGGGCGTCACACCGGGGAGCTGTTTTTT
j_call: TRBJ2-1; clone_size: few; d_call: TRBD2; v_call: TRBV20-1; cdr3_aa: CSASGSGGAGTYNEQFF; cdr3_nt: TGCAGTGCTAGCGGTAGCGGGGGGGCCGGAACCTACAATGAGCAGTTCTTC
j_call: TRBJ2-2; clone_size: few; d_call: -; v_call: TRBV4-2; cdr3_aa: CASSQDPPGTNTGELFF; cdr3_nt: TGTGCCAGCAGCCAAGATCCCCCGGGAACGAACACCGGGGAGCTGTTTTTT
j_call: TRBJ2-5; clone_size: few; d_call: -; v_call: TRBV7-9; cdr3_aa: CASYSGETQYF; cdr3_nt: TGTGCCAGCTATTCAGGGGAGACCCAGTACTTC
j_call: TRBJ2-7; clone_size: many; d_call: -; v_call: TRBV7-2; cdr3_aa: CASSSGTSTYEQYF; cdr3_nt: TGTGCCAGCAGCTCCGGGACAAGCACCTACGAGCAGTACTTC
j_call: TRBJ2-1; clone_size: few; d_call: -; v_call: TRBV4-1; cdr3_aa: CASSQEASGFRDEQFF; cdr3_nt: TGCGCCAGCAGCCAAGAAGCCAGCGGGTTTCGCGATGAGCAGTTCTTC
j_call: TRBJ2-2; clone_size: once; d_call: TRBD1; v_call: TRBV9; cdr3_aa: CASSSPGTGGFTDTGELFF; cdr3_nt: TGTGCCAGCAGCTCACCCGGGACAGGGGGCTTTACGGACACCGGGGAGCTGTTTTTT